This TCR beta chain stems from a study of OX40 agonist ivuxolimab in advanced cancers. Profiling relied on immunoSEQ multiplex PCR, and the TCRdb table lists in-frame clones only, not all of them. This sample has 45,000 or so clones; almost 90% occur once, and the top ten carry just under 8%. Trimming took 4 bases from V and 3 from J; bases not matched to a gene: 14. The CDR3 has 18 amino acids. From germline, CDR1 is MNHEY and CDR2 SMNVEV (reference sequence). Sequenced material: CD4+ or CD8+ T cells sorted from blood, taken in a trial of the OX40 agonist ivuxolimab. This receptor was identified in an adult with an advanced solid tumor such as melanoma, head and neck, liver or kidney cancer. The chain has TRBV27 and TRBJ2-7, with 11 bases matching TRBD1. This CDR3 reads CASSSHRGGTGGSYEQYF. CDR3 DNA: TGTGCCAGCAGTTCCCACCGAGGGGGGACAGGGGGGAGCTACGAGCAGTACTTC.